Detailed here is one T cell receptor (beta chain). What it recognizes is unknown. The germline V gene has CDR1 LNHDA and CDR2 SQIVND (reference sequence). This CDR3 spans 15 amino acids. The ends were cut back, 3 bases at V and 7 bases at J, with 16 bases in the middle. These data belong to a study of T cell repertoires in cytomegalovirus infection. TCRdb reprocessed the reads via MiXCR and lists one record per CDR3 protein. The sample lists about 130,000 distinct CDR3 sequences, approximately 30% occurring once. The material was CD8+ T cells from cultured PBMCs, obtained from culture after CMV antigen stimulation. The TCR sequence derives from a human donor in good health (CMV status not recorded). Some clones in this sample may be carry-over from other donors' samples. V and J are TRBV19 and TRBJ1-5, with D unresolved. CDR3: CASSIPRIGYQPQHF. In DNA, the CDR3 is TGTGCCAGTAGTATCCCCCGAATAGGGTACCAGCCCCAGCATTTT.